This TCR beta chain appears in the sequencing data of a study of identical twins. From germline, CDR1 is LGHDT and CDR2 YNNKEL (reference sequence). V dropped 4 bases and J dropped 3; count of bases not matched to a gene: 7. CDR3 length: 15 amino acids. Template switching supplied a universal primer site; unique molecular identifiers were carried on the cDNA. TCRdb passed the 5' RACE reads through MiXCR, listing each CDR3 protein once. This sample has around 450,000 distinct CDR3 sequences, with 12% to 15% found just once. These records were also assigned to another study, of yellow fever vaccine responses in identical twins.

The V call is TRBV3-1, the J call TRBJ2-3, with 7 bases identical to TRBD1. Material for sequencing was CD4+ T cells sorted from blood. The clonotype comes from a woman under 30 in good health. The CDR3 DNA sequence: TGTGCCAGCAGCCCAAGGGGGCGGATTACAGATACGCAGTATTTT. Residues: CASSPRGRITDTQYF.